Presented here are 17 T cell receptor beta chains from one specimen sequenced in a study of cytomegalovirus exposure and HLA in healthy donors. PCR used 60 Vbeta primers and 13 Jbeta primers. The protocol was immunoSEQ multiplex PCR, while the TCRdb copy is restricted to in-frame clones and leaves out a portion. Of about 140,000 clones in the sample, about 78% were seen once. The sequenced material came from PBMCs. The receptor set was obtained from a man aged 18-30 years in good health and CMV-seronegative.

The V and J genes are TRBV7-8 and TRBJ1-2; 7 bases align to TRBD1. Trimming cost V 1 base and J 1 base; bases outside gene matches: 18. Germline CDR1 SGHVS, CDR2 FQNEAQ. The CDR3 runs 20 residues. The CDR3 here is CASSLGRATGRNLRNYGYTF. CDR3 coding DNA: TGTGCCAGCAGCTTAGGGAGGGCGACAGGGAGAAACTTACGTAACTATGGCTACACCTTC.

This rearrangement joins TRBV30 to TRBJ1-4, with a possible D match to TRBD1 (5 bases). Germline-derived CDR1 and CDR2 are GTSNPN and SVGIG (reference sequence). The CDR3 runs 15 residues. Trimming took off 3 bases at V and 4 bases at J, with 15 bases between the two ends. The CDR3, as DNA: TGTGCCTGGAGCGAGACTCAGGGTAGTAATGAAAAACTGTTTTTT. It yields the protein CAWSETQGSNEKLFF. Combining the CDR3 with reference TRBV30 and TRBJ1-4 gives the whole variable domain SQTIHQWPATLVQPVGSPLSLECTVEGTSNPNLYWYRQAAGRGLQLLFYSVGIGQISSEVPQNLSASRPQDRQFILSSKKLLLSDSGFYLCAWSETQGSNEKLFFGSGTQLSVL.

The chain links TRBV7-8 to TRBJ2-7; 7 bases align to TRBD2. CDR1 is SGHVS and CDR2 is FQNEAQ in the germline V gene. The CDR3 runs 14 residues. V lost 4 bases to trimming and J lost 2 bases; unmatched junction nucleotides: 5. CDR3 region: CASSSLAGPYEQYF. The CDR3, as DNA: TGTGCCAGCAGCTCCTTAGCGGGCCCCTACGAGCAGTACTTC.

The V call is TRBV27, the J call TRBJ1-2; 10 bases match TRBD1. CDR3 length equals 17 residues. Germline V gene lookup returns CDR1 MNHEY and CDR2 SMNVEV (reference sequence). V was pared by 5 bases and J by 4 bases, with 13 bases of the junction left unmatched. The CDR3 bases are TGTGCCAGCAGTCCGGGACAGGGGCGGAAAGGCTCCTATGGCTACACCTTC. Translation gives CASSPGQGRKGSYGYTF.

This chain uses TRBV13 with TRBJ2-5; 12 nucleotides agree with TRBD2. The closer fit of TRBJ2-7 to the DNA end suggests the J call may be wrong. The germline gives CDR1 PRHDT, CDR2 FYEKMQ (reference sequence). This CDR3 has 17 residues. The CDR3 DNA reads TGTGCCAGCAGTTTACCCTCTAGCGGGAGGGCGATCTACGAGCAGTACTTC. Its translation is CASSLPSSGRAIYEQYF.

Remarks on this clone: Other DNA sequences in the same sample also yield this CDR3. The rearrangement links TRBV27 to TRBJ1-5; 7 bases agree with TRBD1. Losses at the gene ends were 6 bases for V and 6 bases for J; bases not matched to a gene: 11. This CDR3 is 15 amino acids long. The germline CDR1 and CDR2 sequences are MNHEY and SMNVEV (reference sequence). This CDR3 is CASRAGGPGSQPQHF. CDR3 coding DNA: TGTGCCAGCAGGGCAGGGGGACCCGGTAGTCAGCCCCAGCATTTT.

In this sample, this clone turned up a few times. CDR3 protein: CASSPGLSSYEQYF. DNA of the CDR3: TGTGCCAGCAGCCCGGGACTTAGCTCCTACGAGCAGTACTTC. This rearrangement joins TRBV9 to TRBJ2-7; D might be TRBD2 (6 bases). V was shortened by 4 bases and J by 0 bases, with 11 bases between the two germline ends. The CDR3 has 14 residues. Per the germline V gene, CDR1 is SGDLS and CDR2 is YYNGEE.

The chain recombines TRBV11-2 with TRBJ1-1; no reliable D call. Trimming shortened V by 3 bases and J by 3 bases, and 11 bases separated the two germline ends. The CDR3 extends over 14 amino acids. The germline V gene encodes CDR1 SGHAT and CDR2 FQNNGV. This CDR3 is CASSFRGLDTEAFF. Written as DNA, the CDR3 is TGTGCCAGCAGCTTTAGAGGGTTGGACACTGAAGCTTTCTTT. Full variable domain (missing parts from reference TRBV11-2 and TRBJ1-1): EAGVAQSPRYKIIEKRQSVAFWCNPISGHATLYWYQQILGQGPKLLIQFQNNGVVDDSQLPKDRFSAERLKGVDSTLKIQPAKLEDSAVYLCASSFRGLDTEAFFGQGTRLTVV.

V usage is TRBV5-1 and J usage is TRBJ1-6; D unclear. Trimming removed 1 base from V and 10 bases from J, with 18 bases in between. From germline, CDR1 is SGHRS and CDR2 YFSETQ. The CDR3 covers 16 residues. In DNA, the CDR3 is TGCGCCAGCAGCTTGCCGGGCAATTTAGCGGGATCACCCCTCCACTTT. It specifies CASSLPGNLAGSPLHF.

The J gene is TRBJ2-1, the V gene TRBV19, with D possibly matching TRBD2 (6 bases). V was clipped by 3 bases and J by 8 bases, with 11 bases between them. The CDR3 has 13 residues. Germline V gene lookup returns CDR1 LNHDA and CDR2 SQIVND (reference sequence). In nucleotides, the CDR3 is TGTGCCAGTAGTATCCGGAGGAGGGATGAGCAGTTCTTC. It translates to CASSIRRRDEQFF.

The chain recombines TRBV12-5 with TRBJ2-2; 9 nucleotides align to TRBD1. Germline V gene data show CDR1 as LGHNT and CDR2 as FRNRAP. V was clipped by 6 bases and J by 6 bases; unmatched bases: 5. The CDR3 has 14 residues. CDR3: CASGQTGGAGELFF. CDR3 bases: TGTGCTAGTGGGCAGACAGGGGGGGCCGGGGAGCTGTTTTTT.

The CDR3 DNA reads as TGTGCCAGTAGTATAGGGCCGGGAATAGGCACTGAAGCTTTCTTT. Translated, it gives CASSIGPGIGTEAFF. This sequence joins TRBV19 and TRBJ1-1; D is uncertain. The CDR3 sequence is 15 residues long. Germline-derived CDR1 and CDR2 are LNHDA and SQIVND (reference sequence). V was clipped by 1 base and J by 4 bases, with 13 bases between them. The whole variable domain, filled in from reference TRBV19 and TRBJ1-1, reads DGGITQSPKYLFRKEGQNVTLSCEQNLNHDAMYWYRQDPGQGLRLIYYSQIVNDFQKGDIAEGYSVSREKKESFPLTVTSAQKNPTAFYLCASSIGPGIGTEAFFGQGTRLTVV.

This clone has a handful of counts. V is TRBV30 and J is TRBJ2-1, with D maybe TRBD1 (5 bases). Looked up from germline, CDR1 is GTSNPN and CDR2 is SVGIG (reference sequence). V shed 1 base and J shed 8 bases, with 18 bases lying between them. The CDR3 contains 15 residues. CDR3 region: CAWSDQGHPTDEQFF. DNA of the CDR3: TGTGCCTGGAGTGATCAGGGTCACCCCACCGATGAGCAGTTCTTC.

The gene calls are TRBV27 and TRBJ2-7; the match to TRBD1 covers 7 bases. The CDR3 spans 15 residues. V dropped 2 bases and J dropped 4; count of bases not matched to a gene: 8. CDR1 is MNHEY, CDR2 SMNVEV, per germline (reference sequence). The CDR3 here is CASSLNAGGPYEQYF. The CDR3 DNA sequence: TGTGCCAGCAGTTTAAACGCAGGGGGACCTTACGAGCAGTACTTC.

The CDR3 DNA follows: TGCGCCAGCAGGGCAGGGGGAGAAGCTTTCTTT. Translated: CASRAGGEAFF. This chain connects TRBV5-1 to TRBJ1-1; the match to TRBD1 covers 7 bases. The V segment lost 5 bases and the J segment 8 bases; nucleotides outside the gene matches: 3. The CDR3 runs to 11 residues. Germline CDR1 is SGHRS and CDR2 is YFSETQ.

In this sample, this clone turned up a few times. The CDR3 spells CASSKDRVRFMNTEAFF. The CDR3 region has the DNA TGTGCCAGCAGTAAGGACAGAGTGCGGTTCATGAACACTGAAGCTTTCTTT. This chain joins TRBV27 and TRBJ1-1, with a tentative D call TRBD1 (6 bases). Trimming shortened V by 5 bases and J by 0 bases, and 19 bases separated the two germline ends. Germline loops: CDR1 MNHEY, CDR2 SMNVEV (reference sequence). The CDR3 contains 17 residues.

Concerning this clone: One end of the junction does not line up with germline, which may come from a read error. Other DNA sequences in this specimen translate into the identical CDR3. The chain couples TRBV18 to TRBJ1-1; D remains unclear. Germline V lookup: CDR1 KGHSH, CDR2 LQKENI. The CDR3 is 16 amino acids. CDR3 protein: CASSPQLGGRDTEAFF. DNA of the CDR3: TGTGCCAGCTCGCCACAACTGGGAGGGAGAGACACTGAAGCTTTCTTT.